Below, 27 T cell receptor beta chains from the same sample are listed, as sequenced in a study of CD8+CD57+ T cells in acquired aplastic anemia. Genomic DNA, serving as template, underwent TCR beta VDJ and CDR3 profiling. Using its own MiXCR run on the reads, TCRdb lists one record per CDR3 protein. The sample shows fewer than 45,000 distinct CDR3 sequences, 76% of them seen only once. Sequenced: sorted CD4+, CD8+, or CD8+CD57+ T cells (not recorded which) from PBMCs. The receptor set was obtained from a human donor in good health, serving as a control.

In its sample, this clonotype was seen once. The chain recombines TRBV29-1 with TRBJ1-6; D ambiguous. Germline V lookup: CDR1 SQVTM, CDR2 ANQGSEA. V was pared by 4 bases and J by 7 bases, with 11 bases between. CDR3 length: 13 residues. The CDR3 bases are TGCAGCGTTGGCGTCGGGGAAAATTCACCCCTCCACTTT. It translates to CSVGVGENSPLHF.

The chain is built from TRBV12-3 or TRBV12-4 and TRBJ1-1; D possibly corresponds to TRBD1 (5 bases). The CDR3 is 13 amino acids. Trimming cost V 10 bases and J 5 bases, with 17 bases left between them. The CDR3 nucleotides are TGTGCCACCCGCCGAAGGGGAGGAACTGAAGCTTTCTTT. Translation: CATRRRGGTEAFF.

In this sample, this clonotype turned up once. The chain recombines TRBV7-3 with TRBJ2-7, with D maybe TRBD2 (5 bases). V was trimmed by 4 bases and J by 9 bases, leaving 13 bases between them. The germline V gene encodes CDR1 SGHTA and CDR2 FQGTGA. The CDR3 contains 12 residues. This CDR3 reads CASSSTGVGQYF. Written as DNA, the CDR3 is TGTGCCAGCAGCTCCACCGGGGTCGGGCAGTACTTC.

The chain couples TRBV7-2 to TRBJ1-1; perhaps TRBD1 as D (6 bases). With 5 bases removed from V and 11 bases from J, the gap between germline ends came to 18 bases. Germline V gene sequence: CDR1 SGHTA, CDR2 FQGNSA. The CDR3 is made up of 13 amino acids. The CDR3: CASSLKSRGAAFF. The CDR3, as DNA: TGTGCCAGCAGCCTCAAGTCAAGGGGGGCGGCTTTCTTT.

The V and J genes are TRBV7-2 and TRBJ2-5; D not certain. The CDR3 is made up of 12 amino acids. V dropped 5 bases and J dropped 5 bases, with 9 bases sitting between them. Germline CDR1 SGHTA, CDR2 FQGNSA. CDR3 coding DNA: TGTGCCAGCAGCGATCGACGGGAGACCCAGTACTTC. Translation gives CASSDRRETQYF.

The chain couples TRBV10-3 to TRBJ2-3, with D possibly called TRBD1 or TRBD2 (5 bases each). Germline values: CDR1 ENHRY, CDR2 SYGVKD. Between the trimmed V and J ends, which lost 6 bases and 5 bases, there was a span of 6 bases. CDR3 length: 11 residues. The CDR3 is CAIRRGDTQYF. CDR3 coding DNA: TGTGCCATCAGGAGGGGAGATACGCAGTATTTT.

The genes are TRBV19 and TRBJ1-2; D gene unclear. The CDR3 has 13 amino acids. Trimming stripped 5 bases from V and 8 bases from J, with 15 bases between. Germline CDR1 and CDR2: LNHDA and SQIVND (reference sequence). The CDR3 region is CASSRGRGGGYTF. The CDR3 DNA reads TGTGCCAGTAGTCGAGGACGAGGAGGGGGCTACACCTTC. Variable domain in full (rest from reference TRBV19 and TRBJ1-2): DGGITQSPKYLFRKEGQNVTLSCEQNLNHDAMYWYRQDPGQGLRLIYYSQIVNDFQKGDIAEGYSVSREKKESFPLTVTSAQKNPTAFYLCASSRGRGGGYTFGSGTRLTVV.

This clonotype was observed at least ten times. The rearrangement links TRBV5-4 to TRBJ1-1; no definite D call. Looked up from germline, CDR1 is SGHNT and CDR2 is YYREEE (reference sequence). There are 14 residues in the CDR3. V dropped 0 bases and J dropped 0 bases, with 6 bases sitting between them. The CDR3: CASSLETMNTEAFF. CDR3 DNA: TGTGCCAGCAGCTTGGAGACCATGAACACTGAAGCTTTCTTT.

The chain's CDR3 is CAISESYGYTF. In DNA, the CDR3 is TGTGCCATCAGTGAGAGCTATGGCTACACCTTC. V and J are TRBV10-3 and TRBJ1-2; D is ambiguous. V lost 2 bases and J lost 4, with 2 bases in between. The CDR3 loop spans 11 amino acids. Per the germline V gene, CDR1 is ENHRY and CDR2 is SYGVKD.

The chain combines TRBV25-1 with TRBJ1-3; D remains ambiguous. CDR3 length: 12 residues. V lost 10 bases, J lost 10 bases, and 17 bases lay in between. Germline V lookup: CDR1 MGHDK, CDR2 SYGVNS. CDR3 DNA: TGTGCCACCAAGAGGGAGGCCGGAACCATATATTTT. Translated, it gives CATKREAGTIYF.

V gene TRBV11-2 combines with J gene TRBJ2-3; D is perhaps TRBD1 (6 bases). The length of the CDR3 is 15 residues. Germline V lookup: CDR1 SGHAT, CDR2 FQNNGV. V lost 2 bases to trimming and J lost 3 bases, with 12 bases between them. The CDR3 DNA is TGTGCCAGCAGCTTAACAGGACAGACTACAGATACGCAGTATTTT. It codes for CASSLTGQTTDTQYF.

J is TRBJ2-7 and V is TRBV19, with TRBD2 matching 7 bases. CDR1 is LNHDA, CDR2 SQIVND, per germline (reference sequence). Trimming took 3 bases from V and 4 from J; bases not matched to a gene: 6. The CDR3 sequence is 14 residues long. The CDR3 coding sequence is TGTGCCAGTAGTATCGCTAGCGGATTATACGAGCAGTACTTC. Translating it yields CASSIASGLYEQYF.

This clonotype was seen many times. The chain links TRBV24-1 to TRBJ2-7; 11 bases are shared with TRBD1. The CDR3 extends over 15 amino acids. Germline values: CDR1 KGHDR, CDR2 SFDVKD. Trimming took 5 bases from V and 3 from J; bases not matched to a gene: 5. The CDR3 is CATSAWGTGGYEQYF. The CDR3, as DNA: TGTGCCACCAGTGCCTGGGGGACAGGGGGCTACGAGCAGTACTTC.

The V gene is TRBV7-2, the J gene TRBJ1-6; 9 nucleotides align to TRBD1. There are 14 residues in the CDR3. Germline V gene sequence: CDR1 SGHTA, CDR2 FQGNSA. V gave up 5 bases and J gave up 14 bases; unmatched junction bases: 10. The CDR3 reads CASSQRQGGRSLHF. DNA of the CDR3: TGTGCCAGCAGCCAAAGACAGGGGGGACGTTCCCTCCACTTT.

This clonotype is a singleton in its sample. CDR3 DNA sequence: TGTGCCAGCAGTTACGAAGAAACCAACTACGAGCAGTACTTC. It translates to CASSYEETNYEQYF. V usage is TRBV2 and J usage is TRBJ2-7; D unresolved. CDR1 is SNHLY, CDR2 FYNNEI, per germline. V lost 5 bases and J 3 bases, leaving 14 bases between the germline ends. CDR3 length equals 14 residues.

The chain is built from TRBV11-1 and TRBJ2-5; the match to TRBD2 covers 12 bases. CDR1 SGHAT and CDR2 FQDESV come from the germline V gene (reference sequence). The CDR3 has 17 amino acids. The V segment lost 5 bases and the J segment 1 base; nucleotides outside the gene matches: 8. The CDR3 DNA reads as TGTGCCAGCAGCCGGATAGGACTAGCGGGGTCCCAAGAGACCCAGTACTTC. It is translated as CASSRIGLAGSQETQYF.

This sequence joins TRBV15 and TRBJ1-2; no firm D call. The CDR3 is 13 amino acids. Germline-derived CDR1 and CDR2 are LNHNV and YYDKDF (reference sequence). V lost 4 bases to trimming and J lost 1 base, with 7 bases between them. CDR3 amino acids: CATSMGGNYGYTF. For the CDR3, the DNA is TGTGCCACCAGCATGGGCGGTAACTATGGCTACACCTTC. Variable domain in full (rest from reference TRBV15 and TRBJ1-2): DAMVIQNPRYQVTQFGKPVTLSCSQTLNHNVMYWYQQKSSQAPKLLFHYYDKDFNNEADTPDNFQSRRPNTSFCFLDIRSPGLGDTAMYLCATSMGGNYGYTFGSGTRLTVV.

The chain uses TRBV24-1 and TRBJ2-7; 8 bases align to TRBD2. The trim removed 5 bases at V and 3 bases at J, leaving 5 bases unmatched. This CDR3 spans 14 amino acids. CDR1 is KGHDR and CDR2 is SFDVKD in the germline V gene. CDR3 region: CATSAPGGFYEQYF. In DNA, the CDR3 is TGTGCCACCAGTGCCCCGGGGGGGTTCTACGAGCAGTACTTC.

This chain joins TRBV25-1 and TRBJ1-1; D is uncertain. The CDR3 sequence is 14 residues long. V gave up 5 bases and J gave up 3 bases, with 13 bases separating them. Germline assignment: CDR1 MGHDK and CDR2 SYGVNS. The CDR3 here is CASSYEVADTEAFF. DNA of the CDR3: TGTGCCAGCAGTTACGAAGTAGCAGACACTGAAGCTTTCTTT.

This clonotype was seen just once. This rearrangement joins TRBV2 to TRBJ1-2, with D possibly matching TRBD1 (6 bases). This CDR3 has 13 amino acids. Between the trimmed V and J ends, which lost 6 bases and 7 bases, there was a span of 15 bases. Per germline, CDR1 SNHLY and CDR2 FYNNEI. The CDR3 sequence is CASSLATGSGYTF. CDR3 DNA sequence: TGTGCCAGCAGCTTAGCAACAGGGAGTGGCTACACCTTC.

The chain's CDR3 is CASNGMPQETQYF. CDR3 DNA: TGTGCCAGCAACGGGATGCCGCAAGAGACCCAGTACTTC. The chain joins TRBV19 to TRBJ2-5; tentatively, D is TRBD2 (5 bases). V was trimmed by 9 bases and J by 2 bases, leaving 13 bases between them. From germline, CDR1 is LNHDA and CDR2 SQIVND (reference sequence). The CDR3 runs 13 residues.

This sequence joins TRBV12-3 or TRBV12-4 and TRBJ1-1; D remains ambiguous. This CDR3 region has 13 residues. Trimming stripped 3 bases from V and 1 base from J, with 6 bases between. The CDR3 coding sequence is TGTGCCAGCAGTTTCGGCCAGAACACTGAAGCTTTCTTT. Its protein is CASSFGQNTEAFF.

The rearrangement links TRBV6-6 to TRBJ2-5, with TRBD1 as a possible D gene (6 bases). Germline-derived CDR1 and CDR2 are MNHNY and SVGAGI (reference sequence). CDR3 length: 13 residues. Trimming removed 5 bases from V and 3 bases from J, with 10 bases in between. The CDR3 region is CASSGGQKETQYF. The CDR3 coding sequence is TGTGCCAGCAGTGGCGGACAGAAAGAGACCCAGTACTTC.

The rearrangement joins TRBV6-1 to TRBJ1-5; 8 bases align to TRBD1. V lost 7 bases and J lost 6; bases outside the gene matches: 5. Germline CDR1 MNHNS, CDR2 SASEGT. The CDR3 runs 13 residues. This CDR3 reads CASTDRGTQPQHF. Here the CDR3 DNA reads TGTGCCAGCACCGACAGGGGCACTCAGCCCCAGCATTTT.

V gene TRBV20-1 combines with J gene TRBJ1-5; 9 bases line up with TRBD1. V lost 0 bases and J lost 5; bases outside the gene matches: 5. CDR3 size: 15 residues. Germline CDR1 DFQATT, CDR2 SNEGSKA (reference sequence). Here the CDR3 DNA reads TGCAGTGCTAGAGATATCGGACAGGGGCATCAGCCCCAGCATTTT. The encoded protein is CSARDIGQGHQPQHF.

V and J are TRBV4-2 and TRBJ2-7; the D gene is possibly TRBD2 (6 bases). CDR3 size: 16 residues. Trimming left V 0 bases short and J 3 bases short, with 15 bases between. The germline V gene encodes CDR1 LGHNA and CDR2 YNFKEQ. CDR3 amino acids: CASSQDIGGGLYEQYF. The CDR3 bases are TGTGCCAGCAGCCAAGATATCGGGGGTGGACTCTACGAGCAGTACTTC.

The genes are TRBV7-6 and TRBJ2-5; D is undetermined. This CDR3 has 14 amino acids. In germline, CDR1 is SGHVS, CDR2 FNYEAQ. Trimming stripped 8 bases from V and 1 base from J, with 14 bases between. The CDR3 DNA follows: TGTGCCAGCGGCCCGGCCACTGGCCAAGAGACCCAGTACTTC. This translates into CASGPATGQETQYF.